The T cell receptor (beta chain) described here comes from a study of cytomegalovirus exposure and HLA in healthy donors (dated by TCRdb to the late 2010s). In the study overall: The roughly 670 repertoires of the first cohort and the 120 validation repertoires were produced on the same platform, according to a later analysis. The study aimed to test whether signatures of past pathogen exposure could be identified by cataloging public T cell receptors. In addition to the first cohort of 500 to 850 subjects, a separate validation cohort of approximately 130 different subjects was used. High-throughput TCR immunosequencing, statistical association of individual TCRs with disease status, and machine learning were combined to predict cytomegalovirus infection status. What the authors observed across the whole study: A few of the identified cytomegalovirus-associated TCR beta chains were confirmed in vitro to be specific for cytomegalovirus antigens. A later analysis lacked HLA typing for the validation cohort, so it scored co-occurrence in that cohort across all 120 or so repertoires. While some public TCRs were present in many individuals, most TCR sequences turned up only very rarely across donors. In both the original and validation cohorts, the classifier was reported to diagnose cytomegalovirus status with high specificity and sensitivity. Subsequent analysis determined that TCRs grouped into clusters in the first cohort also showed a tendency toward co-occurrence across the approximately 110 validation repertoires, and approximately 94% of cluster scores exceeded 0. The study gave a list of under 200 TCR beta chains associated with cytomegalovirus. It was suggested by the authors that the approach could potentially be generalized to other disease states and immunological phenotypes.

The donors were included in the validation cohort of roughly 130 subjects, a group kept apart from the roughly 700-subject first cohort. As for this clone: Its target antigen remains unknown. Base qualities are missing; no much larger clone stands one base away.

The CDR3 numbers 15 residues from cysteine through phenylalanine. The retained sequence is limited to the CDR3, 45 bases, with the frame set at the first base. V trim: 4 bases; J trim: 3 bases; unmatched bases: 7. From a lookup of the germline V gene, CDR1 and CDR2 are MGHRA and YSYEKL. The method behind the library was the immunoSEQ multiplex PCR assay. Under the source paper's analysis protocol: To diagnose cytomegalovirus status from the catalog of TCR beta chain sequences, a statistical classification framework was built. Here the immuneACCESS table is served through TCRdb, limited to in-frame sequences with V and J called. Missing clones are a known gap in these copies; in checked studies unresolved V genes cover under half, and the rest lacks a known reason. The DNA gave D and trimming, while V, J and clone size come from that table. The sample table holds over 110,000 clones, of which 70% to 90% were seen once. Jointly, the top ten make up around 10% of the sample.

The material sequenced was PBMCs. Here the chain combines TRBV4-1 and TRBJ1-2; TRBD1 lines up with 8 middle nucleotides. This clonotype was sampled from a man aged 18 to 30 in good health and CMV-seropositive. The CDR3 protein: CASSLSRGQYYGYTF. In nucleotides, the sequence is TGCGCCAGCAGCCTAAGCAGGGGGCAGTACTATGGCTACACCTTC.